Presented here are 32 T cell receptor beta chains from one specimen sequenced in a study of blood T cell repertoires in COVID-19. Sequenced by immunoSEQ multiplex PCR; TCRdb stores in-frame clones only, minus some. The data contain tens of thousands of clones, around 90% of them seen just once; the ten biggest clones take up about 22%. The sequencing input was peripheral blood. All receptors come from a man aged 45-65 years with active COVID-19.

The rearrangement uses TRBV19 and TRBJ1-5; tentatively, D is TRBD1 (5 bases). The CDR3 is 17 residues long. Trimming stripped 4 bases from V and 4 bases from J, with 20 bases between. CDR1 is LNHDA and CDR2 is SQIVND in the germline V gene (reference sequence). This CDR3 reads CASSTLGLPRGNQPQHF. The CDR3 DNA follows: TGTGCCAGTAGTACCCTAGGGCTCCCTCGGGGGAATCAGCCCCAGCATTTT.

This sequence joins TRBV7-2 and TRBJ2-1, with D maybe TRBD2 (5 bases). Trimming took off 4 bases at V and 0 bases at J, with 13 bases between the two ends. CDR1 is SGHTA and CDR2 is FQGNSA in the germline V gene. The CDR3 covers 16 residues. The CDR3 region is CASSSRQGSSYNEQFF. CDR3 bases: TGTGCCAGCAGCTCCCGCCAAGGGAGCTCCTACAATGAGCAGTTCTTC.

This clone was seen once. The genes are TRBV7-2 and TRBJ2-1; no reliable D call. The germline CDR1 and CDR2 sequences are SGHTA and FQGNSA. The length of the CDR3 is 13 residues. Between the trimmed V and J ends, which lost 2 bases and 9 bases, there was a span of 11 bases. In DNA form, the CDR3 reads TGTGCCAGCAGCTTAACGCGCGGTGGTGAGCAGTTCTTC. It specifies CASSLTRGGEQFF.

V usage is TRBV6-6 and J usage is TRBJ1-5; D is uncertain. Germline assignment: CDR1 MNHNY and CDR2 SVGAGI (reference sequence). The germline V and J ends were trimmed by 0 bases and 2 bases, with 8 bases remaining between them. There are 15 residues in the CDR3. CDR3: CASSYSRSGNQPQHF. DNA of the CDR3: TGTGCCAGCAGTTACTCGAGGTCTGGCAATCAGCCCCAGCATTTT.

CDR3 sequence: CASSPILLAGLPPNTGELFF. The CDR3 DNA sequence: TGTGCCAGCAGCCCCATTTTGCTAGCGGGGCTACCCCCGAACACCGGGGAGCTGTTTTTT. The V gene is TRBV7-3, the J gene TRBJ2-2; 9 nucleotides align to TRBD2. The junction had 16 bases not matched to a gene; V was cut back by 5 bases and J by 0 bases. In germline, CDR1 is SGHTA, CDR2 FQGTGA. The CDR3 is made up of 20 amino acids.

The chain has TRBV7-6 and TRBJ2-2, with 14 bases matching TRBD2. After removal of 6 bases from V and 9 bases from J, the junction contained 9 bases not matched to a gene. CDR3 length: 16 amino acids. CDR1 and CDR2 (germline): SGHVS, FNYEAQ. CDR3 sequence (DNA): TGTGCCAGCAGTCCCGCCGGGACTAGCGGGAGTAGGGAGCTGTTTTTT. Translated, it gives CASSPAGTSGSRELFF. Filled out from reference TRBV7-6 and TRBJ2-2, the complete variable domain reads GAGVSQSPRYKVTKRGQDVALRCDPISGHVSLYWYRQALGQGPEFLTYFNYEAQQDKSGLPNDRFSAERPEGSISTLTIQRTEQRDSAMYRCASSPAGTSGSRELFFGEGSRLTVL.

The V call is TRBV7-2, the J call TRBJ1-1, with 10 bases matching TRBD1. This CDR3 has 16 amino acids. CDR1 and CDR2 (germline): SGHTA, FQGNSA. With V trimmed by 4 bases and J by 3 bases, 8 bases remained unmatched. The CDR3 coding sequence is TGTGCCAGCAGCTCGGGACAGGGGTTTGGGTACACTGAAGCTTTCTTT. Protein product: CASSSGQGFGYTEAFF. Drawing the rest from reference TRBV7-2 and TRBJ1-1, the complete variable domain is GAGVSQSPSNKVTEKGKDVELRCDPISGHTALYWYRQSLGQGLEFLIYFQGNSAPDKSGLPSDRFSAERTGGSVSTLTIQRTQQEDSAVYLCASSSGQGFGYTEAFFGQGTRLTVV.

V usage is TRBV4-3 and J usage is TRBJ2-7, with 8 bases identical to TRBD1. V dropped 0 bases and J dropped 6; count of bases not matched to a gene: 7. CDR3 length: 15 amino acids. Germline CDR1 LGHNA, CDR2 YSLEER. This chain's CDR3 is CASSQDEQGVSEQYF. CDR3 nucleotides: TGCGCCAGCAGCCAAGACGAACAGGGGGTTAGCGAGCAGTACTTC.

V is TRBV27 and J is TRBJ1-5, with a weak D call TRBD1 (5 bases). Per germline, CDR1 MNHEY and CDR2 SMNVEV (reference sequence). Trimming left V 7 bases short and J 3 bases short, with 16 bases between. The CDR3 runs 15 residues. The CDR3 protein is CASTPLGRDNQPQHF. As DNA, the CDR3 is TGTGCCAGCACTCCCCTTGGCAGGGACAATCAGCCCCAGCATTTT.

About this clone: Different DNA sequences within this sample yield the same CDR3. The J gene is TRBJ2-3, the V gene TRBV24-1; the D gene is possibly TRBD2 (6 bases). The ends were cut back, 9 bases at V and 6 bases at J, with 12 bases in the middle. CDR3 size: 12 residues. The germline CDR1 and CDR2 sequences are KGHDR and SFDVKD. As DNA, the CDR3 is TGTGCCACCTCACCCCGGGGGGATACGCAGTATTTT. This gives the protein CATSPRGDTQYF.

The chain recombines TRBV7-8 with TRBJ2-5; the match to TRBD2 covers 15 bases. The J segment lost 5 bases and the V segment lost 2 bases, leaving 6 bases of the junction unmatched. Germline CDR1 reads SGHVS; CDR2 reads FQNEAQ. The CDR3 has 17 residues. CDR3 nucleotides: TGTGCCAGCAGCTTAATAGGACTAGCGGGAGGGGGGGAGACCCAGTACTTC. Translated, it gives CASSLIGLAGGGETQYF.

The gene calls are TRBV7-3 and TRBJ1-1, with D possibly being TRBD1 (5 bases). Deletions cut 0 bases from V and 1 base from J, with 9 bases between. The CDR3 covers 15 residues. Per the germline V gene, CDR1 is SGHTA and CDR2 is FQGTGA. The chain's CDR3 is CASSLTRRGNTEAFF. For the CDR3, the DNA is TGTGCCAGCAGCTTAACGAGGAGGGGGAACACTGAAGCTTTCTTT.

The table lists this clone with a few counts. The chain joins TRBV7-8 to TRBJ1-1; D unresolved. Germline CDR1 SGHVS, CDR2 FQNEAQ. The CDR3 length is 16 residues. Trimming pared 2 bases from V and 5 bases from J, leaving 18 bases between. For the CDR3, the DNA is TGTGCCAGCAGCTTAATCGTGGGCCCCGGAAGAACTGAAGCTTTCTTT. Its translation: CASSLIVGPGRTEAFF.

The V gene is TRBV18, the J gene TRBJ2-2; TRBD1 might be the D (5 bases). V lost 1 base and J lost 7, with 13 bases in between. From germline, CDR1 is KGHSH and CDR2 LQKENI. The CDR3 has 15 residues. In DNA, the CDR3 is TGTGCCAGCTCACCACTGACAGCTCAAAACGGGGAGCTGTTTTTT. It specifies CASSPLTAQNGELFF.

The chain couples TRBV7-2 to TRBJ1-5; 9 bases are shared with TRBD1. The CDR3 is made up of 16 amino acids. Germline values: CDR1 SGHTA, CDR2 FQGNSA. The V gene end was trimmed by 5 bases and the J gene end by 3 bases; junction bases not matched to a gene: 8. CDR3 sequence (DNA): TGTGCCAGCAGCCCCCTGGGACAGGGAGTCAATCAGCCCCAGCATTTT. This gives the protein CASSPLGQGVNQPQHF.

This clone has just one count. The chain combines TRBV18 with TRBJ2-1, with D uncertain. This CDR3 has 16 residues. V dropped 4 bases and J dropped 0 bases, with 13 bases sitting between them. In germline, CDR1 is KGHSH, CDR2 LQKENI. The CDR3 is CASSRLERSSYNEQFF. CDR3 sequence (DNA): TGTGCCAGCTCACGGTTGGAGAGGAGCTCCTACAATGAGCAGTTCTTC.

This CDR3 reads CASSAPGQGYTEAFF. In DNA form, the CDR3 reads TGTGCCAGCAGTGCTCCGGGACAGGGCTACACTGAAGCTTTCTTT. The chain carries TRBV6-2 or TRBV6-3 and TRBJ1-1; 9 bases are shared with TRBD1. The germline CDR1 and CDR2 sequences are MNHEY and SVGEGT. The CDR3 covers 15 residues. Unmatched junction bases numbered 7, after V lost 5 bases and J lost 3 bases.

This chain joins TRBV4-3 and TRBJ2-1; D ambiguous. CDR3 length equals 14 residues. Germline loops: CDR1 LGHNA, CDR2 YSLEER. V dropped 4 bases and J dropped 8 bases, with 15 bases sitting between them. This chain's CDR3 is CASSPARAWDEQFF. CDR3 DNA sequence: TGCGCCAGCAGCCCGGCCCGAGCGTGGGATGAGCAGTTCTTC.

As DNA, the CDR3 is TGTGCCAGCAGCTCACATAATGCGAACACCGGGGAGCTGTTTTTT. It specifies CASSSHNANTGELFF. The V and J genes are TRBV5-4 and TRBJ2-2; D is unresolved. This CDR3 comprises 15 residues. V lost 3 bases to trimming and J lost 0 bases, with 9 bases between them. Germline-derived CDR1 and CDR2 are SGHNT and YYREEE (reference sequence).

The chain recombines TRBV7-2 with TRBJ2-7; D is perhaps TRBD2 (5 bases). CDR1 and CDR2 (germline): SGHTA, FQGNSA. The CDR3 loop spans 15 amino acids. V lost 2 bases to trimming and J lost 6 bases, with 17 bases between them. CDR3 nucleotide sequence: TGTGCCAGCAGCTTATCGACTAACCAGGCCTCCGAGCAGTACTTC. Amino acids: CASSLSTNQASEQYF.

The CDR3 region has the DNA TGTGCCAGCAGCTTAGACATCGGCGGGGCTTTCTTT. Translation gives CASSLDIGGAFF. The chain combines TRBV7-9 with TRBJ1-1; D not resolved. V lost 1 base and J 11 bases, leaving 11 bases between the germline ends. CDR1 and CDR2 from the germline V gene are SEHNR and FQNEAQ (reference sequence). CDR3 size: 12 residues.

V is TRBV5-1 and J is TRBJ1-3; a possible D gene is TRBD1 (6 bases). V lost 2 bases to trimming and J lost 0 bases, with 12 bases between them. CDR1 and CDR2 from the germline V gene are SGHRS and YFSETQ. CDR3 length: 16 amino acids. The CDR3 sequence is CASSLGDNNSGNTIYF. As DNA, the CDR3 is TGCGCCAGCAGCTTAGGGGACAACAACTCTGGAAACACCATATATTTT.

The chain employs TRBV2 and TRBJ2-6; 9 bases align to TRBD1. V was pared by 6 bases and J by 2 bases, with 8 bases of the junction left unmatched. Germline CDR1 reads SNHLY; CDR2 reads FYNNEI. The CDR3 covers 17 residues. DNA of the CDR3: TGTGCCAGCAGATCGGACAGGGGAGTAGCTGGGGCCAACGTCCTGACTTTC. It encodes CASRSDRGVAGANVLTF.

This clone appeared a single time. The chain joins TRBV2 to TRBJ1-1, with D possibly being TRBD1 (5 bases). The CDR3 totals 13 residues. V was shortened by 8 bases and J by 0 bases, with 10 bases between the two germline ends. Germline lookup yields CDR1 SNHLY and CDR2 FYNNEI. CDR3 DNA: TGTGCCAGCTCCCGGGACTTGAACACTGAAGCTTTCTTT. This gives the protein CASSRDLNTEAFF. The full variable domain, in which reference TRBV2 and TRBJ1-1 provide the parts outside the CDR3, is EPEVTQTPSHQVTQMGQEVILRCVPISNHLYFYWYRQILGQKVEFLVSFYNNEISEKSEIFDDQFSVERPDGSNFTLKIRSTKLEDSAMYFCASSRDLNTEAFFGQGTRLTVV.

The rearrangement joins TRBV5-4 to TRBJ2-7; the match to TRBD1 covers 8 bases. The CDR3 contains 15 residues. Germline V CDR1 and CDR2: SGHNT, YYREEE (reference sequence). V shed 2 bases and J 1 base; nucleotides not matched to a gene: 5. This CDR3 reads CASSFGQGTSYEQYF. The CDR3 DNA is TGTGCCAGCAGCTTTGGACAGGGCACGTCCTACGAGCAGTACTTC.

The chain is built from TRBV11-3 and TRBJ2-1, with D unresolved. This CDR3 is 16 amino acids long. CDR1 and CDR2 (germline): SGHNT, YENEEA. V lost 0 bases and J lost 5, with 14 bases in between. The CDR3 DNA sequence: TGTGCCAGCAGCTTAGACGGCGGCCCCTGGGACAATGAGCAGTTCTTC. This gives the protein CASSLDGGPWDNEQFF.

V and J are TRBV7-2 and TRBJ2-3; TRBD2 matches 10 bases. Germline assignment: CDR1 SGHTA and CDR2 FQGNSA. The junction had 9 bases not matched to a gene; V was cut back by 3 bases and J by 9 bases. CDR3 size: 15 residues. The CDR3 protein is CASSFRLAGPVTQYF. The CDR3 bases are TGTGCCAGCAGCTTCAGACTAGCGGGTCCCGTAACGCAGTATTTT.

CDR3 sequence (DNA): TGTGCCAGCAGTGAAACAGGTCCGGACACTGAAGCTTTCTTT. Translating gives CASSETGPDTEAFF. The rearrangement joins TRBV2 to TRBJ1-1; tentatively, D is TRBD1 (5 bases). The CDR3 is 14 amino acids. Germline loops: CDR1 SNHLY, CDR2 FYNNEI. V was trimmed by 2 bases and J by 3 bases, leaving 10 bases between them.

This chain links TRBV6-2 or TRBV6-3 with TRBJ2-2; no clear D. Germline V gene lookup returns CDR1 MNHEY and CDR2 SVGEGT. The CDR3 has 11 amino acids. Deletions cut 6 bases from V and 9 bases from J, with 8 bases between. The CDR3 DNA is TGTGCCAGCAGCCGGCCCCGGGAGCTGTTTTTT. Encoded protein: CASSRPRELFF.

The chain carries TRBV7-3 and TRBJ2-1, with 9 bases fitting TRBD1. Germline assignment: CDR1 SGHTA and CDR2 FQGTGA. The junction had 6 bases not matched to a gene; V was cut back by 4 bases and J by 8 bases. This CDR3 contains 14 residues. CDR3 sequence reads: CASSSGTGLHEQFF. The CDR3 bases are TGTGCCAGCAGCTCCGGGACAGGGCTGCATGAGCAGTTCTTC.

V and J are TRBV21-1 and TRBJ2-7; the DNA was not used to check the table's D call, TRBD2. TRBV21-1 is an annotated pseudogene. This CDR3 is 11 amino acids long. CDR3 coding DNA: TGTGCCAGCAGCAAAGGTCACGCGGTCATCTTC. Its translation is CASSKGHAVIF.

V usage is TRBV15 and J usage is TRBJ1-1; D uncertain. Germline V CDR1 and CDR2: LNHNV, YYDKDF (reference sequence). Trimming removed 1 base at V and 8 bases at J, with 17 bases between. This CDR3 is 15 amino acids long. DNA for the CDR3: TGTGCCACCAGCAGAGTGCGGGCCACTGTACGAGAAGCTTTCTTT. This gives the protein CATSRVRATVREAFF.